This T cell receptor (beta chain) was retrieved from a study of early T cells in non-severe SARS-CoV-2 infection. Study-wide background: Bulk RNA isolated from unsorted whole blood underwent sequencing; chains were not paired.

Study-level points and caveats: Lookups in VDJdb leaned toward anti-spike CD8 responses and missed private and CD4 specificities.

This CDR3 contains 12 residues. CDR1 and CDR2 from the germline V gene are SGHTA and FQGNSA. The V and J ends lost 1 base and 9 bases respectively, with 7 bases between them. This clonotype was detected many times. Its antigen is not identified. Unique molecular identifiers were affixed to single, distinct cDNA molecules. In TCRdb, the 5' RACE reads were re-called with MiXCR into one record per CDR3 protein. The sample consists of more than 60,000 distinct CDR3 sequences, 8.5% to 10% of them appearing once. The chain is built from TRBV7-2 and TRBJ2-1; D ambiguous. The clonotype originates from an adult who was a healthcare worker with PCR-confirmed SARS-CoV-2 infection or an uninfected control (not recorded which). Sequenced sample: whole blood. CDR3 sequence: CASSLEYGEQFF. For the CDR3, the DNA is TGTGCCAGCAGCTTAGAGTACGGTGAGCAGTTCTTC.